This T cell receptor beta chain was sequenced for a study of cytomegalovirus exposure and HLA in healthy donors. CDR3 length: 16 residues. In germline, CDR1 is MNHNY, CDR2 SVGAGI (reference sequence). With V trimmed by 6 bases and J by 5 bases, 11 bases remained unmatched. With 60 Vbeta and 13 Jbeta primers, the PCR was carried out. Sequencing used immunoSEQ multiplex PCR; TCRdb keeps in-frame clones, though not all of them. The repertoire shows 100,000 to 150,000 clones; the top ten hold over 1.5%. The genes are TRBV6-6 and TRBJ1-4, with 8 bases lining up with TRBD1. The sequenced material came from PBMCs. The origin of this receptor is a woman aged 40 to 50 in good health and CMV-seropositive. The CDR3 region has the DNA TGTGCCAGCAGCCCTGGACAGGGTGTAGGGAATGAAAAACTGTTTTTT. This encodes CASSPGQGVGNEKLFF.